The clone carrying this TCR beta chain was found many times. Its matching antigen is unknown. Previously described methods and listed TCR primers were used for bulk TCR libraries. From the PCR reads, TCRdb called clonotypes with MiXCR, one entry per CDR3 protein. The data hold over 8,000 distinct CDR3 sequences, with 19% observed a single time. V shed 5 bases, J shed 3 bases, and the junction held 7 bases outside the gene matches. The CDR3 has 14 amino acids. The germline V gene encodes CDR1 LNHDA and CDR2 SQIVND (reference sequence). The data belong to a study of molecular identifiers for immune sequencing clone quantification. On the study more broadly: In the replicates, RNA derived from around 20,000 or 99,000 naive CD8 cells was divided into five parts, and four were sequenced. Study-wide results and limits: Clones that had above 20 RNA copies took up over 99% of effector molecules but under 1% in naive cells. Amid some 1 million naive cells, spiked Jurkat TCR RNA from one cell was reportedly still detectable.

The chain employs TRBV19 and TRBJ2-7; TRBD1 matches at 7 bases. Sequenced material: naive CD8+ T cells from blood, with Jurkat cell RNA spiked in. Subset indicated: FACS-sorted CD8+CD4-CCR7+CD45RA+ naive T cells. The TCR comes from a human donor in good health. Some libraries in this study had Jurkat cell RNA spiked in. CDR3 nucleotide sequence: TGTGCCAGTAGTCCGGCAGGGGGAAACTACGAGCAGTACTTC. Its protein product is CASSPAGGNYEQYF.